These 24 T cell receptor beta chains were all obtained from the same sample, sequenced in a study of blood T cell repertoires in COVID-19. Profiled with immunoSEQ multiplex PCR; TCRdb holds only in-frame clones, not every one. The data hold over 250,000 clones, with about 91% observed a single time. Sequenced input: PBMCs or T cells enriched from blood (not recorded which). The receptors stem from a woman aged 18-29 years who had recovered from COVID-19.

J is TRBJ1-1 and V is TRBV2, with a possible D match to TRBD1 (5 bases). Germline-derived CDR1 and CDR2 are SNHLY and FYNNEI. The CDR3 is 14 amino acids. V shed 7 bases and J shed 7 bases, with 19 bases lying between them. The CDR3 spells CASIQMGLGGEAFF. The CDR3 region has the DNA TGTGCCAGCATCCAAATGGGCCTCGGGGGTGAAGCTTTCTTT.

CDR3 coding DNA: TGTGCCACGATTGGGGGGGGGAACTATGGCTACACCTTC. It yields the protein CATIGGGNYGYTF. The chain joins TRBV10-3 to TRBJ1-2; a weak D match, TRBD1 (5 bases). V lost 10 bases and J lost 2, with 14 bases in between. Germline-derived CDR1 and CDR2 are ENHRY and SYGVKD. The CDR3 length is 13 residues.

The V gene is TRBV15, the J gene TRBJ2-2; possible D gene TRBD1, 6 bases. CDR1 and CDR2 from the germline V gene are LNHNV and YYDKDF (reference sequence). This CDR3 is built from 15 residues. V was clipped by 5 bases and J by 4 bases, with 14 bases between them. CDR3 sequence: CATSLLGAGTGELFF. DNA for the CDR3: TGTGCCACCAGCCTCTTGGGGGCGGGCACCGGGGAGCTGTTTTTT.

The chain is built from TRBV18 and TRBJ1-3; weak D call: TRBD1 (5 bases). The germline gives CDR1 KGHSH, CDR2 LQKENI. V was clipped by 0 bases and J by 1 base, with 19 bases between them. The CDR3 totals 19 residues. The CDR3 nucleotides are TGTGCCAGCTCACCACCGAATGCTCGACAGTCGAATTCTGGAAACACCATATATTTT. This codes for CASSPPNARQSNSGNTIYF.

V gene TRBV27 combines with J gene TRBJ1-5, with a weak D call TRBD1 (5 bases). The V gene's germline CDR1 is MNHEY and CDR2 SMNVEV (reference sequence). Trimming took off 6 bases at V and 4 bases at J, with 16 bases between the two ends. CDR3 length equals 15 residues. CDR3 loop: CASSPTGSGNQPQHF. In DNA, the CDR3 is TGTGCCAGCAGCCCCACAGGTTCAGGTAATCAGCCCCAGCATTTT.

V usage is TRBV5-4 and J usage is TRBJ2-7; TRBD1 agrees at 12 bases. Per germline, CDR1 SGHNT and CDR2 YYREEE (reference sequence). The CDR3 is made up of 16 amino acids. The ends lost 4 bases at V and 7 bases at J; junction bases unmatched: 12. CDR3 DNA sequence: TGTGCCAGCAGCCCACCGGGACAGGGGGCCTTTGGGGAGCAGTACTTC. The encoded protein is CASSPPGQGAFGEQYF. Using reference TRBV5-4 and TRBJ2-7 for the parts outside the CDR3, the full variable domain is ETGVTQSPTHLIKTRGQQVTLRCSSQSGHNTVSWYQQALGQGPQFIFQYYREEENGRGNFPPRFSGLQFPNYSSELNVNALELDDSALYLCASSPPGQGAFGEQYFGPGTRLTVT.

The chain employs TRBV11-2 and TRBJ2-7, with D tentatively TRBD1 (6 bases). Deletions cut 3 bases from V and 2 bases from J, with 11 bases between. Germline lookup yields CDR1 SGHAT and CDR2 FQNNGV. The CDR3 is made up of 14 amino acids. In nucleotides, the CDR3 is TGTGCCAGCAGCTTTATCACAGGGACCTACGAGCAGTACTTC. This encodes CASSFITGTYEQYF.

V is TRBV19 and J is TRBJ2-1, with 7 nucleotides matching TRBD2. The ends lost 4 bases at V and 12 bases at J; junction bases unmatched: 3. Germline V gene lookup returns CDR1 LNHDA and CDR2 SQIVND (reference sequence). This CDR3 spans 11 amino acids. In nucleotides, the CDR3 is TGTGCCAGTAGTAGATGGGGGGGGCAGTTCTTC. This encodes CASSRWGGQFF.

The chain joins TRBV5-6 to TRBJ2-1; 8 positions match TRBD2. CDR1 is SGHDT, CDR2 YYEEEE, per germline. J was trimmed by 6 bases and V by 5 bases; bases with no gene match: 7. This CDR3 has 14 amino acids. CDR3 bases: TGTGCCAGCAGTTCGGGACTAGGTGGCAATGAGCAGTTCTTC. Amino acids: CASSSGLGGNEQFF.

The V gene is TRBV27, the J gene TRBJ1-1; 10 bases match TRBD1. The CDR3 is made up of 15 amino acids. Germline V gene sequence: CDR1 MNHEY, CDR2 SMNVEV (reference sequence). Germline trimming cut 7 bases from V and 0 bases from J; bases unmatched to any gene: 5. Here the CDR3 DNA reads TGTGCCAGCAAAAGGGACAGGGGATTGAACACTGAAGCTTTCTTT. It translates to CASKRDRGLNTEAFF.

This chain uses TRBV2 with TRBJ2-3; 15 positions agree with TRBD2. Per germline, CDR1 SNHLY and CDR2 FYNNEI. The CDR3 is 17 residues long. V lost 6 bases, J lost 1 base, and 5 bases stayed unmatched. DNA of the CDR3: TGTGCCAGCAGCCGAAGGACTAGCGGGGGGGGCACAGATACGCAGTATTTT. Its protein product is CASSRRTSGGGTDTQYF.

This clone was recorded many times. The chain uses TRBV5-6 and TRBJ1-1; D is undetermined. The CDR3 extends over 13 amino acids. Trimming pared 7 bases from V and 1 base from J, leaving 11 bases between. The germline CDR1 and CDR2 sequences are SGHDT and YYEEEE. The CDR3: CASFGSGNTEAFF. CDR3 DNA: TGTGCCAGCTTTGGCAGTGGGAACACTGAAGCTTTCTTT.

The chain joins TRBV7-2 to TRBJ1-4; D unclear. This CDR3 is 12 amino acids long. The germline CDR1 and CDR2 sequences are SGHTA and FQGNSA. V lost 5 bases and J lost 2, with 3 bases in between. The CDR3 DNA reads as TGTGCCAGCAGCCTGACTAATGAAAAACTGTTTTTT. Translated, it gives CASSLTNEKLFF.

The V gene is TRBV28, the J gene TRBJ1-1, with 10 positions matching TRBD1. Germline CDR1 is MDHEN and CDR2 is SYDVKM. V shed 2 bases and J 3 bases; nucleotides not matched to a gene: 0. This CDR3 is 14 amino acids long. Written as DNA, the CDR3 is TGTGCCAGCAGTTTAGGGACAGGGGACACTGAAGCTTTCTTT. Amino acid sequence: CASSLGTGDTEAFF.

This chain joins TRBV4-3 and TRBJ2-3; TRBD2 might be the D (5 bases). Trimming took off 1 base at V and 6 bases at J, with 11 bases between the two ends. The V gene's germline CDR1 is LGHNA and CDR2 YSLEER. There are 14 residues in the CDR3. Here the CDR3 DNA reads TGCGCCAGCAGCCAAGGGCTAGCAGACGATACGCAGTATTTT. It is translated as CASSQGLADDTQYF.

This sequence joins TRBV5-1 and TRBJ1-1, with 8 bases fitting TRBD1. This CDR3 comprises 12 residues. Germline V gene sequence: CDR1 SGHRS, CDR2 YFSETQ. V dropped 2 bases and J dropped 7; count of bases not matched to a gene: 1. The DNA of the CDR3 is TGCGCCAGCAGCTTACAGGGGGATGAAGCTTTCTTT. Translating gives CASSLQGDEAFF. The full variable domain, its missing parts supplied by reference TRBV5-1 and TRBJ1-1, is KAGVTQTPRYLIKTRGQQVTLSCSPISGHRSVSWYQQTPGQGLQFLFEYFSETQRNKGNFPGRFSGRQFSNSRSEMNVSTLELGDSALYLCASSLQGDEAFFGQGTRLTVV.

V and J are TRBV27 and TRBJ1-1, with 7 nucleotides matching TRBD1. V lost 2 bases and J lost 9; bases outside the gene matches: 3. Germline V gene data show CDR1 as MNHEY and CDR2 as SMNVEV (reference sequence). The CDR3 totals 12 residues. The CDR3 loop is CASSLRQGQAFF. The CDR3 coding sequence is TGTGCCAGCAGTTTAAGACAGGGCCAAGCTTTCTTT.

The V gene is TRBV7-3, the J gene TRBJ2-1; D is undetermined. The CDR3 has 16 residues. The V gene lost 5 bases and the J gene lost 5 bases, with 19 bases spanning the gap. CDR1 and CDR2 from the germline V gene are SGHTA and FQGTGA. The CDR3 nucleotides are TGTGCCAGCAGCGCCCTTACGACTCTTCCGAACAATGAGCAGTTCTTC. Its translation: CASSALTTLPNNEQFF. Drawing the rest from reference TRBV7-3 and TRBJ2-1, the complete variable domain is GAGVSQTPSNKVTEKGKYVELRCDPISGHTALYWYRQSLGQGPEFLIYFQGTGAADDSGLPNDRFFAVRPEGSVSTLKIQRTERGDSAVYLCASSALTTLPNNEQFFGPGTRLTVL.

J is TRBJ1-5 and V is TRBV19, with 11 nucleotides matching TRBD1. The J segment lost 0 bases and the V segment lost 3 bases, leaving 7 bases of the junction unmatched. Germline-derived CDR1 and CDR2 are LNHDA and SQIVND (reference sequence). The CDR3 contains 18 residues. CDR3 amino acids: CASSIATGTGGSNQPQHF. The CDR3 region has the DNA TGTGCCAGTAGTATCGCAACCGGGACAGGGGGTAGCAATCAGCCCCAGCATTTT.

The genes are TRBV18 and TRBJ2-1; 14 bases are shared with TRBD2. The CDR3 spans 15 residues. Germline V gene data show CDR1 as KGHSH and CDR2 as LQKENI. Losses at the gene ends were 3 bases for V and 7 bases for J; bases not matched to a gene: 2. The CDR3 nucleotides read TGTGCCAGCTCACCGACTAGCGGGAGGGCAAATGAGCAGTTCTTC. Translating it yields CASSPTSGRANEQFF. Based on the CDR3 plus reference TRBV18 and TRBJ2-1, the full variable domain is NAGVMQNPRHLVRRRGQEARLRCSPMKGHSHVYWYRQLPEEGLKFMVYLQKENIIDESGMPKERFSAEFPKEGPSILRIQQVVRGDSAAYFCASSPTSGRANEQFFGPGTRLTVL.

The chain uses TRBV19 and TRBJ1-5; TRBD1 aligns across 10 bases. Germline CDR1 and CDR2: LNHDA and SQIVND (reference sequence). Germline trimming cut 6 bases from V and 7 bases from J; bases unmatched to any gene: 6. This CDR3 contains 14 residues. CDR3 in amino acids: CASRRDRGEQPQHF. The CDR3 bases are TGTGCCAGTAGACGGGACAGGGGAGAACAGCCCCAGCATTTT.

V gene TRBV7-2 combines with J gene TRBJ2-5, with D tentatively TRBD1 (6 bases). V lost 3 bases, J lost 7 bases, and 18 bases lay in between. CDR3 length equals 15 residues. Germline V lookup: CDR1 SGHTA, CDR2 FQGNSA. Written as DNA, the CDR3 is TGTGCCAGCAGCTTGCCAGGGGTGAAAGAGGGGACCCAGTACTTC. It codes for CASSLPGVKEGTQYF.

The chain combines TRBV18 with TRBJ2-2; 8 bases map to TRBD1. The CDR3 contains 21 residues. With 2 bases clipped from V and 6 bases from J, the junction kept 23 bases outside the gene matches. Germline V CDR1 and CDR2: KGHSH, LQKENI. The CDR3 spells CASSPGGPDRGEVYVPGELFF. In DNA, the CDR3 is TGTGCCAGCTCACCAGGGGGGCCTGACAGGGGAGAAGTCTATGTGCCCGGGGAGCTGTTTTTT.

This chain joins TRBV4-3 and TRBJ2-7; possible D gene TRBD2, 5 bases. Germline values: CDR1 LGHNA, CDR2 YSLEER. This CDR3 spans 14 amino acids. With 3 bases removed from V and 3 bases from J, the gap between germline ends came to 12 bases. Written as DNA, the CDR3 is TGCGCCAGCAGCCAGCTCCCGGCGGGCTACGAGCAGTACTTC. Residues: CASSQLPAGYEQYF.